Below are 31 T cell receptor beta chains sequenced from a single sample in a study of vaccination and CD4 T cells after COVID-19 (dated by TCRdb to 2022 to 2024). What this sample's treatment or condition label stands for: roughly ten-day PBMC culture with coronavirus spike peptide pools or control peptides (ViraFEST assay). Library generation was performed with PCR. The run used an Illumina iSeq 100. DNA from cultured CD4+ T cells underwent TCR sequencing with the Oncomine TCR Beta short-read assay at the Johns Hopkins FTIC core. TCRdb reanalyzed the raw reads on its own, using fastp at Q25 for trimming and MiXCR for clone calling, and kept in-frame beta chains. A single entry per CDR3 protein holds the most common genes and DNA from its merged rows. The sample table records some 25,000 distinct CDR3 sequences; around 64% of these occur just once. The ten largest clonotypes hold about 20% of the sample.

Which antigens these TCRs recognize remains unknown. The material sequenced was CD4+ T cells from blood, cultured in vitro, taken after SARS-CoV-2 vaccination. These receptors all stem from a human donor who received a COVID-19 vaccine.

This chain connects TRBV7-6 to TRBJ2-6; D is uncertain. Trimming stripped 5 bases from V and 0 bases from J, with 8 bases between. The CDR3 consists of 15 residues. Looked up from germline, CDR1 is SGHVS and CDR2 is FNYEAQ. This CDR3 is CASSSRYSGANVLTF. The DNA of the CDR3 is TGTGCCAGCAGCAGTCGGTACTCTGGGGCCAACGTCCTGACTTTC.

The V gene is TRBV6-1, the J gene TRBJ2-3; D unclear. The CDR3 is made up of 14 amino acids. Germline V CDR1 and CDR2: MNHNS, SASEGT. The V end lost 1 base, the J end lost 1 base, and 6 bases lay between the germline ends. CDR3 in amino acids: CASSEGPRTDTQYF. As DNA, the CDR3 is TGTGCCAGCAGTGAAGGCCCCCGCACAGATACGCAGTATTTT.

The chain is built from TRBV29-1 and TRBJ1-1; 7 bases line up with TRBD1. Losses at the gene ends were 8 bases for V and 7 bases for J; bases not matched to a gene: 7. CDR3 length: 11 amino acids. Germline CDR1 and CDR2: SQVTM and ANQGSEA. The CDR3 nucleotides read TGCAGCTTGAATCGACAGGGTGAAGCTTTCTTT. It translates to CSLNRQGEAFF.

This sequence joins TRBV6-5 and TRBJ1-2; a weak D match, TRBD1 (6 bases). V lost 6 bases, J lost 4 bases, and 12 bases lay in between. CDR3 size: 13 residues. Germline-derived CDR1 and CDR2 are MNHEY and SVGAGI. CDR3: CASSYQGIYGYTF. The CDR3 bases are TGTGCCAGCAGCTACCAGGGGATCTATGGCTACACCTTC.

The genes are TRBV20-1 and TRBJ2-7; possible D gene TRBD1, 6 bases. With 0 bases removed from V and 3 bases from J, the gap between germline ends came to 18 bases. Per germline, CDR1 DFQATT and CDR2 SNEGSKA (reference sequence). The CDR3 has 16 amino acids. The CDR3 DNA reads as TGCAGTGCTAGAGACTCCCGACAGGCAGATGACTACGAGCAGTACTTC. This encodes CSARDSRQADDYEQYF.

This clonotype appeared once. This chain links TRBV6-5 with TRBJ1-2, with D maybe TRBD1 (6 bases). V lost 4 bases and J 3 bases, leaving 12 bases between the germline ends. Germline CDR1 MNHEY, CDR2 SVGAGI. This CDR3 has 14 amino acids. CDR3 sequence reads: CASSSPTGDYGYTF. CDR3 nucleotide sequence: TGTGCCAGCAGTTCCCCGACAGGCGACTATGGCTACACCTTC.

This clonotype has more than one count but fewer than ten. This chain uses TRBV15 with TRBJ2-1, with D tentatively TRBD1 (6 bases). Trimming left V 1 base short and J 8 bases short, with 12 bases between. Germline V gives CDR1 LNHNV, CDR2 YYDKDF (reference sequence). The CDR3 runs to 14 residues. The CDR3 sequence: CATSRGGQGYEQFF. CDR3 DNA sequence: TGTGCCACCAGCAGAGGGGGCCAGGGGTATGAGCAGTTCTTC.

J is TRBJ2-1 and V is TRBV27; D gene unclear. This CDR3 has 10 amino acids. The germline CDR1 and CDR2 sequences are MNHEY and SMNVEV (reference sequence). Trimming stripped 4 bases from V and 5 bases from J, with 0 bases between. The chain's CDR3 is CASSYNEQFF. The CDR3 DNA is TGTGCCAGCAGTTACAATGAGCAGTTCTTC.

V usage is TRBV10-3 and J usage is TRBJ1-5; D gene unclear. The CDR3 spans 12 residues. Germline assignment: CDR1 ENHRY and CDR2 SYGVKD. V was cut by 8 bases and J by 7 bases, with 12 bases left in between. CDR3: CAIGVDFQPQHF. CDR3 bases: TGTGCCATCGGGGTGGACTTCCAGCCCCAGCATTTT.

The chain joins TRBV7-6 to TRBJ1-1, with no clear D. Germline V CDR1 and CDR2: SGHVS, FNYEAQ. Between the trimmed V and J ends, which lost 5 bases and 2 bases, there was a span of 12 bases. There are 14 residues in the CDR3. CDR3 sequence: CASSPGGFNTEAFF. The CDR3 region has the DNA TGTGCCAGCAGCCCAGGCGGATTTAACACTGAAGCTTTCTTT. Drawing the rest from reference TRBV7-6 and TRBJ1-1, the complete variable domain is GAGVSQSPRYKVTKRGQDVALRCDPISGHVSLYWYRQALGQGPEFLTYFNYEAQQDKSGLPNDRFSAERPEGSISTLTIQRTEQRDSAMYRCASSPGGFNTEAFFGQGTRLTVV.

The chain joins TRBV20-1 to TRBJ2-7; 10 bases are shared with TRBD1. The V gene end was trimmed by 5 bases and the J gene end by 5 bases; junction bases not matched to a gene: 3. The CDR3 loop spans 12 amino acids. CDR1 is DFQATT, CDR2 SNEGSKA, per germline (reference sequence). CDR3 sequence: CSAAGQGNEQYF. The CDR3 nucleotides are TGCAGTGCTGCGGGACAGGGGAACGAGCAGTACTTC.

The chain employs TRBV27 and TRBJ1-1, with a possible D match to TRBD1 (6 bases). The CDR3 spans 15 residues. Germline values: CDR1 MNHEY, CDR2 SMNVEV (reference sequence). The V and J ends lost 7 bases and 2 bases respectively, with 17 bases between them. The CDR3 here is CASIRRARGNTEAFF. CDR3 bases: TGTGCCAGCATCCGCCGGGCCAGGGGCAACACTGAAGCTTTCTTT.

This chain joins TRBV27 and TRBJ2-7; D is possibly TRBD1 (5 bases). Germline CDR1 MNHEY, CDR2 SMNVEV (reference sequence). The germline V and J ends were trimmed by 6 bases and 6 bases, with 15 bases remaining between them. The CDR3 extends over 13 amino acids. CDR3 DNA: TGTGCCAGCAGCCCCTCCCAAGGGGTCGAGCAGTACTTC. It encodes CASSPSQGVEQYF.

In DNA, the CDR3 is TGCGCCAGCAGCTTGGGACAGGGTGTAGAGACCCAGTACTTC. It translates to CASSLGQGVETQYF. The chain is built from TRBV5-1 and TRBJ2-5; 7 positions match TRBD1. The CDR3 runs 14 residues. V gave up 0 bases and J gave up 4 bases; unmatched junction bases: 3. Looked up from germline, CDR1 is SGHRS and CDR2 is YFSETQ.

This chain connects TRBV2 to TRBJ1-1, with 7 bases identical to TRBD1. Germline CDR1 and CDR2: SNHLY and FYNNEI. Trimming took 4 bases from V and 0 from J; bases not matched to a gene: 8. The CDR3 runs to 16 residues. The CDR3, as DNA: TGTGCCAGCAGTGGACAGGGAGGTACTATGAACACTGAAGCTTTCTTT. Amino acids: CASSGQGGTMNTEAFF.

J is TRBJ1-5 and V is TRBV19; tentatively, D is TRBD1 (5 bases). The V gene lost 2 bases and the J gene lost 4 bases, with 12 bases spanning the gap. CDR1 and CDR2 (germline): LNHDA, SQIVND (reference sequence). The CDR3 runs 15 residues. The CDR3 DNA sequence: TGTGCCAGTAGTATAAATATCGGGGCTAATCAGCCCCAGCATTTT. Its translation: CASSINIGANQPQHF.

The rearrangement joins TRBV20-1 to TRBJ1-1, with TRBD1 matching 9 bases. After removal of 5 bases from V and 1 base from J, the junction contained 2 bases not matched to a gene. Germline V CDR1 and CDR2: DFQATT, SNEGSKA (reference sequence). The CDR3 is 13 residues long. CDR3 amino acids: CSAGGQGNTEAFF. The CDR3 region has the DNA TGCAGTGCTGGGGGACAGGGGAACACTGAAGCTTTCTTT.

The rearrangement uses TRBV5-1 and TRBJ2-7, with D possibly TRBD1 on 6 matching bases. This CDR3 has 14 residues. V was cut by 2 bases and J by 3 bases, with 12 bases left in between. The V gene's germline CDR1 is SGHRS and CDR2 YFSETQ. The CDR3 region is CASSLVQGRYEQYF. The CDR3 DNA is TGCGCCAGCAGCTTAGTCCAGGGGCGCTACGAGCAGTACTTC.

This chain's CDR3 is CASGGARSYEQYF. The CDR3 region has the DNA TGTGCCAGCGGGGGGGCACGCAGTTACGAGCAGTACTTC. This chain joins TRBV6-2 or TRBV6-3 and TRBJ2-7; possible D gene TRBD2, 7 bases. The germline CDR1 and CDR2 sequences are MNHEY and SVGEGT. The germline V and J ends were trimmed by 8 bases and 4 bases, with 15 bases remaining between them. The CDR3 is 13 residues long.

This clonotype has just a few counts. The genes are TRBV29-1 and TRBJ1-2, with D perhaps matching TRBD1 (6 bases). Trimming took 4 bases from V and 2 from J, leaving 14 bases between them. CDR1 and CDR2 from the germline V gene are SQVTM and ANQGSEA. The CDR3 consists of 14 residues. CDR3 sequence reads: CSVATGQGNYGYTF. The DNA of the CDR3 is TGCAGCGTTGCAACAGGTCAGGGGAACTATGGCTACACCTTC.

V and J are TRBV28 and TRBJ1-5, with TRBD1 matching over 9 bases. The CDR3 consists of 14 residues. The J segment lost 7 bases and the V segment lost 6 bases, leaving 7 bases of the junction unmatched. CDR1 and CDR2 (germline): MDHEN, SYDVKM. The CDR3 region has the DNA TGTGCCAGCAGCCTTCCCGGGACAGGGCAGCCCCAGCATTTT. Its protein product is CASSLPGTGQPQHF. The full variable domain, its missing parts supplied by reference TRBV28 and TRBJ1-5, is DVKVTQSSRYLVKRTGEKVFLECVQDMDHENMFWYRQDPGLGLRLIYFSYDVKMKEKGDIPEGYSVSREKKERFSLILESASTNQTSMYLCASSLPGTGQPQHFGDGTRLSIL.

CDR3 sequence (DNA): TGTGCCAGCAGCCAACAGGGGTTGGGAGGCTACACCTTC. It encodes CASSQQGLGGYTF. V gene TRBV14 combines with J gene TRBJ1-2; D is possibly TRBD1 (6 bases). Germline CDR1 reads SGHDN; CDR2 reads FVKESK. The CDR3 is 13 residues long. Trimming took off 2 bases at V and 8 bases at J, with 12 bases between the two ends. Combining the CDR3 with reference TRBV14 and TRBJ1-2 gives the whole variable domain EAGVTQFPSHSVIEKGQTVTLRCDPISGHDNLYWYRRVMGKEIKFLLHFVKESKQDESGMPNNRFLAERTGGTYSTLKVQPAELEDSGVYFCASSQQGLGGYTFGSGTRLTVV.

The rearrangement joins TRBV19 to TRBJ1-4; 8 bases are shared with TRBD1. Germline trimming cut 5 bases from V and 7 bases from J; bases unmatched to any gene: 6. The length of the CDR3 is 14 residues. Germline V gene data show CDR1 as LNHDA and CDR2 as SQIVND (reference sequence). The CDR3 spells CASSGRTGREKLFF. Here the CDR3 DNA reads TGTGCCAGTAGTGGGAGGACAGGGCGTGAAAAACTGTTTTTT.

The chain uses TRBV20-1 and TRBJ2-5; 8 bases line up with TRBD1. Per the germline V gene, CDR1 is DFQATT and CDR2 is SNEGSKA (reference sequence). CDR3 length equals 15 residues. J was trimmed by 2 bases and V by 3 bases; bases with no gene match: 8. In nucleotides, the CDR3 is TGCAGTGCTAGTTGGGGACAGGCGATTCAAGAGACCCAGTACTTC. The encoded protein is CSASWGQAIQETQYF.

The chain has TRBV19 and TRBJ1-5; weak D call: TRBD1 (6 bases). This CDR3 region has 16 residues. The germline V and J ends were trimmed by 0 bases and 1 base, with 10 bases remaining between them. The germline V gene has CDR1 LNHDA and CDR2 SQIVND (reference sequence). The CDR3 DNA reads as TGTGCCAGTAGTATAGAGGGGGCGTGGAGCAATCAGCCCCAGCATTTT. Protein: CASSIEGAWSNQPQHF.

This clonotype was seen a handful of times. The genes are TRBV27 and TRBJ1-2, with D unclear. The CDR3 contains 15 residues. The V gene's germline CDR1 is MNHEY and CDR2 SMNVEV (reference sequence). Trimming cost V 5 bases and J 1 base, with 14 bases left between them. The chain's CDR3 is CASSSFGVGNYGYTF. The CDR3 coding sequence is TGTGCCAGCAGTAGTTTTGGGGTTGGTAACTATGGCTACACCTTC.

This clonotype was recorded once. This sequence joins TRBV7-9 and TRBJ2-1, with 10 bases that match TRBD2. This CDR3 is built from 14 residues. Germline CDR1 SEHNR, CDR2 FQNEAQ (reference sequence). The V gene end was trimmed by 3 bases and the J gene end by 8 bases; junction bases not matched to a gene: 4. This chain's CDR3 is CASSFPSGGYEQFF. The CDR3 DNA is TGTGCCAGCAGCTTCCCTAGCGGGGGTTATGAGCAGTTCTTC.

This chain connects TRBV12-3 or TRBV12-4 to TRBJ2-5; D could derive from TRBD1 or TRBD2 (5 bases each). The V gene lost 3 bases and the J gene lost 7 bases, with 12 bases spanning the gap. The CDR3 is 13 residues long. The CDR3 nucleotides read TGTGCCAGCAGTTTGTCCAGGGACGGGACCCAGTACTTC. Amino acid sequence: CASSLSRDGTQYF.

This clonotype was counted between two and nine times. The chain links TRBV7-8 to TRBJ2-1, with a tentative D call TRBD2 (7 bases). The CDR3 has 15 residues. The V end was cut by 6 bases, the J end by 4 bases, with 16 bases between. Per germline, CDR1 SGHVS and CDR2 FQNEAQ. The CDR3 reads CASRLGGPGYNEQFF. As DNA, the CDR3 is TGTGCCAGCAGATTGGGGGGGCCGGGATACAATGAGCAGTTCTTC.

V is TRBV7-8 and J is TRBJ2-7; the match to TRBD2 covers 8 bases. After removal of 2 bases from V and 2 bases from J, the junction contained 14 bases not matched to a gene. Germline CDR1 SGHVS, CDR2 FQNEAQ. The CDR3 is made up of 18 amino acids. The CDR3 reads CASSLRPGLLAATYEQYF. CDR3 DNA sequence: TGTGCCAGCAGCTTAAGGCCGGGATTACTAGCGGCCACCTACGAGCAGTACTTC.

The CDR3 DNA sequence: TGTGCCAGCAGTGAATTGTCCAGGGGCGGCTACACCTTC. It translates to CASSELSRGGYTF. The rearrangement uses TRBV2 and TRBJ1-2; D might be TRBD1 (6 bases). The V and J ends lost 2 bases and 8 bases respectively, with 12 bases between them. Germline CDR1 is SNHLY and CDR2 is FYNNEI. The CDR3 covers 13 residues.